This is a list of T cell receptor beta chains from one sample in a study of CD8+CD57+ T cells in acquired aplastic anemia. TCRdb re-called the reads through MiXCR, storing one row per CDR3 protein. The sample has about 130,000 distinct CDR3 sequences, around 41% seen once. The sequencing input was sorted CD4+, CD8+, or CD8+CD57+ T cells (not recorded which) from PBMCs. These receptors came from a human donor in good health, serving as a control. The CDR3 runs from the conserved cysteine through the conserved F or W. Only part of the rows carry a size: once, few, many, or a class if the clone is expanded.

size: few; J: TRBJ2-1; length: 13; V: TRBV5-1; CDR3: CASSSLYRSLPSF
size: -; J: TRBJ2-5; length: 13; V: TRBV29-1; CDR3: CSVEDLREETQYF
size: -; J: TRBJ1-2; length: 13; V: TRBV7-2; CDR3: CASSYDRGYGYTF
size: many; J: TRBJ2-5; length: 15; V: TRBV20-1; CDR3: CSASDGGPGAETQYF
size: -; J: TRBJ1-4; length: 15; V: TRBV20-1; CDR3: CSAPDQGTPIEKLFF
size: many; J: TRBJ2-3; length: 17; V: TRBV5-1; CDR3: CASSLVLLAGGADTQYF
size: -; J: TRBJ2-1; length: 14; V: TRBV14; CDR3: CASSVDSRHNEQFF
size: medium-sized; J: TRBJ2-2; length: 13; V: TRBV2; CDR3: CASSNVNTGELFF
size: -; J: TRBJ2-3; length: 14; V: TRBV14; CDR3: CASSPTPSPDTQYF
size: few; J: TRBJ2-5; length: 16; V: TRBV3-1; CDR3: CASSQGWSGRAETQYF
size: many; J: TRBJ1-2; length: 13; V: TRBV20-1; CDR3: CSAERQGAYGYTF
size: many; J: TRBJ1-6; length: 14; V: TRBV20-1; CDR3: CSAAQQGYNSPLHF
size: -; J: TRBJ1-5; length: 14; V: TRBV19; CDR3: CASRETGVRLPQHF
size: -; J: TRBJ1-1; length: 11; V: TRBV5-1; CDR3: CASRQGSSAFF
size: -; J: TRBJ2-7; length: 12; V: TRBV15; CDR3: CATSRSSGEQYF
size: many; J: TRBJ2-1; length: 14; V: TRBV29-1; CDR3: CSVVGGGSYNEQFF
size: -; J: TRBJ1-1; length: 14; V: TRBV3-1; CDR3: CASSHGGASTEAFF
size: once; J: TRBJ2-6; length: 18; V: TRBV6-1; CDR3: CASSETFGQTSGANVLTF
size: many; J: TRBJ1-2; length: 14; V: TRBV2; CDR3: CASNNGGERGGYTF
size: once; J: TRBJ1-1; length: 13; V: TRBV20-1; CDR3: CSARAGQNTEAFF
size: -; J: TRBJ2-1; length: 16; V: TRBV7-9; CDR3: CASSPGTSGERREQFF
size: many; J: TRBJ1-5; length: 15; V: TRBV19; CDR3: CASSPGPGSNQPQHF
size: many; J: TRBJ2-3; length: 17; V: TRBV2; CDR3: CASSVPSGGNPTDTQYF
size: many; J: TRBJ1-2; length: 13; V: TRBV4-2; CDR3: CASSQGSGYGYTF
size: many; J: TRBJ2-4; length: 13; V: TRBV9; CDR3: CASSLESRNIQYF
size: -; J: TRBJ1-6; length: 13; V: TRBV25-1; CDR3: CASSPGSGAALHF
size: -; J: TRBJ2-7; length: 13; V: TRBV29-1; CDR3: CSAEGQESYEQYF
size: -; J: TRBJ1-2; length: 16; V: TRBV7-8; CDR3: CASSQMTSTEGYGYTF
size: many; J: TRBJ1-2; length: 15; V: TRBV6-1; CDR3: CASSLISGTNYGYTF
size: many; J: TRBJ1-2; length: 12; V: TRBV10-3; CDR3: CAIRQGAYGYTF
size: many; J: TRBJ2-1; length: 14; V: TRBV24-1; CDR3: CATSDDQGADEQFF
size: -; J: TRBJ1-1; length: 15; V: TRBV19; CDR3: CASSPQGWGDTEAFF
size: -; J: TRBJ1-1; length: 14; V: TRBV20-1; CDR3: CSAREGGMSTEAFF
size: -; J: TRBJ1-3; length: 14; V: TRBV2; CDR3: CASASGQTGNTIYF
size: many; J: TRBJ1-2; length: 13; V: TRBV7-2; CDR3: CASSLEPLGGYTF
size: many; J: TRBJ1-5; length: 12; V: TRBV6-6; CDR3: CASSNPSQPQHF
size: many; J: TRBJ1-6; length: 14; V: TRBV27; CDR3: CASSLHGQGQPLHF
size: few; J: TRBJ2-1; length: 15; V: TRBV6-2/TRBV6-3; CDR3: CASSEGLAPYDEQFF
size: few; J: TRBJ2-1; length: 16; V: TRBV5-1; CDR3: CASSLGGTLAYNEQFF
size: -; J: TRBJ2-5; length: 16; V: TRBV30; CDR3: CAWSSGGSRWGETQYF
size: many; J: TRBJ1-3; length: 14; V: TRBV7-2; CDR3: CASSLEASGNTIYF
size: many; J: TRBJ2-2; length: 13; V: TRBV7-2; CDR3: CASSRVHTGELFF
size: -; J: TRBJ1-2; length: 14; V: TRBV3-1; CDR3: CASSHPTTGHGYTF
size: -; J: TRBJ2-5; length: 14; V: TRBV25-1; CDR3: CASSRTRGEETQYF
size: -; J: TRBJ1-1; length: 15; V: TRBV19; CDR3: CASSILRPKNTEAFF
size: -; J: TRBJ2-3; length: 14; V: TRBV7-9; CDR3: CASSQGISTDTQYF
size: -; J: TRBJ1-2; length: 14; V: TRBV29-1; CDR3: CSVASGTGIFGYTF
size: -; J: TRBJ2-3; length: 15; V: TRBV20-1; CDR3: CSARGLAGRQDTQYF
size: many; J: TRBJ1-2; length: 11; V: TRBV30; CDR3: CARTEGHGYTF
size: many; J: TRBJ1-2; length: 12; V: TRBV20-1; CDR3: CSANPGVYGYTF
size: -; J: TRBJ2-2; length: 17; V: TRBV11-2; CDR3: CASSLELAGGWTGELFF
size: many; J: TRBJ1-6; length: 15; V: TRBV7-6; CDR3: CASSPQGSYNSPLHF
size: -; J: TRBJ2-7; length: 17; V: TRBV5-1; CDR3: CASSLDFGPVQTYEQYF
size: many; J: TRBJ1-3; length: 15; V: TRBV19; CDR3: CASSTLRGPGNTIYF
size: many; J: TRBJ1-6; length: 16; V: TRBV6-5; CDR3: CASSYSKRSYNSPLHF
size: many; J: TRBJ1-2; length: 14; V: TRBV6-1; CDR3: CASSEGRSPGGYTF
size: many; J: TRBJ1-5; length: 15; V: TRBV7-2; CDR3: CASRSNRDSWQPQHF